These 15 T cell receptor beta chains came from one sample sequenced in a study of graft-versus-host responses after intestinal transplantation. No antigen has been identified for these receptors. Profiling relied on immunoSEQ multiplex PCR, and the TCRdb table lists in-frame clones only, not all of them. The data hold roughly 92,000 clones, with 88% observed a single time. The sample was unstimulated CD4+ T cells sorted from spleen or lymph node cells, taken before transplant. The receptors stem from a human donor who was the organ donor for an intestinal transplant.

V is TRBV5-6 and J is TRBJ2-1, with TRBD1 identical over 7 bases. Germline V gene data show CDR1 as SGHDT and CDR2 as YYEEEE. Trimming cost V 4 bases and J 10 bases; bases outside gene matches: 14. The CDR3 covers 15 residues. In DNA, the CDR3 is TGTGCCAGCAGCCCCTCATGGACAGGACTTTGGGAGCAGTTCTTC. Amino acids: CASSPSWTGLWEQFF.

This clone occurred a few times. The chain joins TRBV6-1 to TRBJ1-3, with TRBD1 as a possible D gene (5 bases). The CDR3 totals 14 residues. The ends were cut back, 4 bases at V and 4 bases at J, with 11 bases in the middle. The germline gives CDR1 MNHNS, CDR2 SASEGT. The CDR3 sequence is CASSAEGMGNTIYF. CDR3 in DNA: TGTGCCAGCAGTGCGGAGGGGATGGGAAACACCATATATTTT.

The chain has TRBV20-1 and TRBJ1-2, with D possibly TRBD1 on 5 matching bases. The CDR3 spans 11 residues. V shed 7 bases and J shed 0 bases, with 6 bases lying between them. CDR1 and CDR2 from the germline V gene are DFQATT and SNEGSKA (reference sequence). The CDR3 DNA is TGCAGTGTGACAGCTAACTATGGCTACACCTTC. Protein sequence: CSVTANYGYTF.

The V and J genes are TRBV7-3 and TRBJ2-7; 7 bases are shared with TRBD1. Germline V gene data show CDR1 as SGHTA and CDR2 as FQGTGA. V lost 5 bases and J lost 6; bases outside the gene matches: 13. The CDR3 spans 15 residues. CDR3 in amino acids: CASSHIRDSMAEQYF. CDR3 bases: TGTGCCAGCAGCCACATCCGGGACAGTATGGCCGAGCAGTACTTC.

Remarks on this clone: Other DNA sequences in this specimen translate into the identical CDR3. The chain is built from TRBV2 and TRBJ2-5; D is possibly TRBD1 (5 bases). V lost 3 bases and J lost 3, with 5 bases in between. The CDR3 sequence is 12 residues long. Per the germline V gene, CDR1 is SNHLY and CDR2 is FYNNEI. The chain's CDR3 is CASSDREETQYF. The CDR3 region has the DNA TGTGCCAGCAGTGACAGGGAAGAGACCCAGTACTTC.

Points on this clone: A read error may produce the germline difference seen at one junction end. The gene calls are TRBV28 and TRBJ2-2; maybe TRBD1 (5 bases). CDR1 is MDHEN, CDR2 SYDVKM, per germline. The CDR3 contains 11 residues. CDR3 nucleotide sequence: TGTGCCTCAGGGAACGCCGGGGAGCTGTTTTTT. Protein: CASGNAGELFF. The full variable domain, rest sourced from reference TRBV28 and TRBJ2-2, is DVKVTQSSRYLVKRTGEKVFLECVQDMDHENMFWYRQDPGLGLRLIYFSYDVKMKEKGDIPEGYSVSREKKERFSLILESASTNQTSMYLCASGNAGELFFGEGSRLTVL.

This clone was counted once. The chain uses TRBV6-5 and TRBJ2-7, with TRBD1 identical over 8 bases. J lost 2 bases, V lost 10 bases, and 4 bases had no gene match. The CDR3 totals 12 residues. Germline values: CDR1 MNHEY, CDR2 SVGAGI. CDR3 amino acids: CATTGQAYEQYF. CDR3 DNA: TGTGCCACCACGGGACAGGCCTACGAGCAGTACTTC.

The chain combines TRBV7-9 with TRBJ2-3; 10 bases map to TRBD2. CDR1 is SEHNR and CDR2 is FQNEAQ in the germline V gene (reference sequence). CDR3 length: 15 amino acids. Trimming at V came to 1 base and at J to 3 bases, leaving 1 base not matched to a gene. CDR3 DNA: TGTGCCAGCAGCTTAGGTAGCGGGGGGACAGATACGCAGTATTTT. It translates to CASSLGSGGTDTQYF.

V gene TRBV19 combines with J gene TRBJ2-3; maybe TRBD1 (6 bases). The CDR3 contains 15 residues. Germline CDR1 is LNHDA and CDR2 is SQIVND (reference sequence). Trimming took 4 bases from V and 4 from J, leaving 15 bases between them. The CDR3 spells CASSTVDSRADTQYF. The CDR3 DNA is TGTGCCAGTAGTACCGTGGACAGCCGAGCAGATACGCAGTATTTT.

The gene calls are TRBV9 and TRBJ2-2, with 9 bases fitting TRBD1. The J segment lost 14 bases and the V segment lost 3 bases, leaving 14 bases of the junction unmatched. Germline CDR1 is SGDLS and CDR2 is YYNGEE. The CDR3 runs 15 residues. The CDR3 reads CASSGIPGQGGLLFF. The DNA of the CDR3 is TGTGCCAGCAGCGGAATCCCGGGACAGGGTGGTTTACTGTTTTTT.

The chain links TRBV11-3 to TRBJ2-1, with 7 bases aligning to TRBD1. Germline CDR1 is SGHNT and CDR2 is YENEEA. The CDR3 is 17 amino acids. With V trimmed by 2 bases and J by 0 bases, 7 bases remained unmatched. CDR3 sequence (DNA): TGTGCCAGCAGCTTATACCTAGGACAGGCCTCCTACAATGAGCAGTTCTTC. It encodes CASSLYLGQASYNEQFF.

The rearrangement links TRBV5-1 to TRBJ2-1; D not certain. V was trimmed by 4 bases and J by 6 bases, leaving 11 bases between them. In germline, CDR1 is SGHRS, CDR2 YFSETQ. The CDR3 covers 13 residues. CDR3 bases: TGCGCCAGCAGCCGAGGCGCGACCAATGAGCAGTTCTTC. Translated, it gives CASSRGATNEQFF.

V is TRBV2 and J is TRBJ2-5; D possibly corresponds to TRBD2 (6 bases). The V end was cut by 6 bases, the J end by 0 bases, with 20 bases between. Germline V gives CDR1 SNHLY, CDR2 FYNNEI. The CDR3 runs 17 residues. In DNA form, the CDR3 reads TGTGCCAGCAGAAGCACAGAGGCTGGGAGGTACCAAGAGACCCAGTACTTC. This sequence encodes CASRSTEAGRYQETQYF.

The CDR3 DNA sequence: TGTGCCAGCAGCCTTTGGACTAGCGGGACCGGGGAGCTGTTTTTT. Its protein is CASSLWTSGTGELFF. The chain employs TRBV11-2 and TRBJ2-2, with TRBD2 matching 11 bases. Germline values: CDR1 SGHAT, CDR2 FQNNGV. V was pared by 5 bases and J by 5 bases, with 4 bases of the junction left unmatched. The CDR3 is made up of 15 amino acids.

The chain combines TRBV2 with TRBJ1-5, with D maybe TRBD1 (5 bases). This CDR3 region has 15 residues. Trimming cost V 3 bases and J 6 bases, with 15 bases left between them. CDR1 SNHLY and CDR2 FYNNEI come from the germline V gene. The CDR3 sequence is CASSERQIVGQPQHF. The CDR3 DNA reads as TGTGCCAGCAGTGAGAGACAGATCGTTGGTCAGCCCCAGCATTTT.